Below are 30 T cell receptor beta chains sequenced from a single sample in a study of Ad26.COV2.S vaccination and SARS-CoV-2 variants. Documented treatment: around 19 received Ad26.COV2.S at low or high dose, single or two shots; a few received placebo; per-sample allocation not given. Samples were taken on day 63 after the first vaccine or placebo injection. TCRdb's table, derived via immunoSEQ multiplex PCR, lists solely in-frame clones and lacks some. The table includes under 600,000 clones, roughly nine tenths detected once. The specimen was peripheral blood, collected in a trial of Ad26.COV2.S vaccine versus placebo. The receptors stem from a person aged 18-60 years who received the Ad26.COV2.S COVID-19 vaccine or a placebo.

The rearrangement links TRBV2 to TRBJ1-1; no firm D call. CDR1 is SNHLY and CDR2 is FYNNEI in the germline V gene. V lost 8 bases, J lost 2 bases, and 18 bases lay in between. The CDR3 spans 15 residues. The CDR3 here is CASQLRAETNTEAFF. DNA for the CDR3: TGTGCCAGCCAATTAAGGGCAGAGACTAACACTGAAGCTTTCTTT.

This chain links TRBV7-6 with TRBJ2-7; 7 bases match TRBD2. The ends lost 1 base at V and 5 bases at J; junction bases unmatched: 8. The CDR3 contains 15 residues. The germline gives CDR1 SGHVS, CDR2 FNYEAQ. CDR3 sequence (DNA): TGTGCCAGCAGCTTAGGTGGCGGGAGCAGGAACGAGCAGTACTTC. Its protein product is CASSLGGGSRNEQYF.

The chain combines TRBV6-5 with TRBJ1-4, with 8 bases identical to TRBD1. The CDR3 is made up of 16 amino acids. The junction had 7 bases not matched to a gene; V was cut back by 4 bases and J by 3 bases. Germline lookup yields CDR1 MNHEY and CDR2 SVGAGI. The CDR3: CASSLGPGQANEKLFF. DNA of the CDR3: TGTGCCAGCAGTTTGGGTCCGGGACAGGCTAATGAAAAACTGTTTTTT.

DNA of the CDR3: TGTGCCAGCAGTTTATCAGGGATCTATGGCTACACCTTC. It is translated as CASSLSGIYGYTF. This chain connects TRBV28 to TRBJ1-2, with a tentative D call TRBD1 (5 bases). The CDR3 totals 13 residues. The germline CDR1 and CDR2 sequences are MDHEN and SYDVKM. V lost 1 base, J lost 4 bases, and 7 bases lay in between.

The J gene is TRBJ2-2, the V gene TRBV7-9; D gene uncertain. CDR3 size: 14 residues. CDR1 and CDR2 from the germline V gene are SEHNR and FQNEAQ (reference sequence). V lost 1 base and J 4 bases, leaving 7 bases between the germline ends. The CDR3 is CASSLDWGTGELFF. CDR3 in DNA: TGTGCCAGCAGCTTAGATTGGGGCACCGGGGAGCTGTTTTTT.

The chain recombines TRBV12-3 or TRBV12-4 with TRBJ1-2, with a possible D match to TRBD1 (6 bases). Trimming stripped 7 bases from V and 3 bases from J, with 12 bases between. The CDR3 is 13 residues long. As DNA, the CDR3 is TGTGCCAGCACCGAGGGGGGGCACTATGGCTACACCTTC. Translating it yields CASTEGGHYGYTF.

The chain uses TRBV11-2 and TRBJ2-5, with D uncertain. Germline CDR1 SGHAT, CDR2 FQNNGV. The CDR3 has 15 amino acids. Trimming cost V 0 bases and J 9 bases, with 17 bases left between them. The CDR3 sequence: CASSLEPPPDAAQYF. The DNA of the CDR3 is TGTGCCAGCAGCTTAGAACCCCCTCCTGATGCAGCCCAGTACTTC.

V is TRBV6-5 and J is TRBJ1-2; TRBD1 aligns across 7 bases. The germline CDR1 and CDR2 sequences are MNHEY and SVGAGI. V trimming: 6 bases; J trimming: 0 bases; junction bases outside the gene matches: 4. The length of the CDR3 is 14 residues. CDR3 sequence (DNA): TGTGCCAGCAGAAGCGACAGGGCTAACTATGGCTACACCTTC. It encodes CASRSDRANYGYTF.

Comments on this clone: Different DNA sequences within this sample yield the same CDR3. The CDR3 spells CASSQTQEQFF. The CDR3, as DNA: TGTGCCAGCAGCCAGACCCAGGAGCAGTTCTTC. This chain uses TRBV3-1 (or the pseudogene TRBV3-2) with TRBJ2-1; D not resolved. Between the trimmed V and J ends, which lost 3 bases and 10 bases, there was a span of 7 bases. Germline loops: CDR1 LGHDT, CDR2 YNNKEL (reference sequence). The length of the CDR3 is 11 residues.

The chain is built from TRBV5-1 and TRBJ2-3; the match to TRBD1 covers 7 bases. Germline V gene lookup returns CDR1 SGHRS and CDR2 YFSETQ. V dropped 2 bases and J dropped 2; count of bases not matched to a gene: 5. The CDR3 is made up of 15 amino acids. The CDR3 DNA follows: TGCGCCAGCAGCTTTAAGGGGGCTTCCACAGATACGCAGTATTTT. It yields the protein CASSFKGASTDTQYF.

This chain connects TRBV5-6 to TRBJ1-6; D perhaps matches TRBD1 (5 bases). The CDR3 loop spans 16 amino acids. V dropped 4 bases and J dropped 7 bases, with 18 bases sitting between them. Germline CDR1 reads SGHDT; CDR2 reads YYEEEE. CDR3 residues: CASSGFGGNSNSPLHF. The CDR3 coding sequence is TGTGCCAGCAGCGGGTTCGGGGGAAACTCGAATTCACCCCTCCACTTT.

CDR3: CSVEGTPRTYNEQFF. DNA of the CDR3: TGCAGCGTTGAGGGGACACCGAGAACCTACAATGAGCAGTTCTTC. The J gene is TRBJ2-1, the V gene TRBV29-1, with D tentatively TRBD1 (6 bases). Trimming left V 3 bases short and J 2 bases short, with 14 bases between. This CDR3 spans 15 amino acids. Germline lookup yields CDR1 SQVTM and CDR2 ANQGSEA.

The chain has TRBV18 and TRBJ1-5, with D possibly being TRBD1 (5 bases). This CDR3 is built from 18 residues. Trimming took off 3 bases at V and 3 bases at J, with 21 bases between the two ends. The germline V gene has CDR1 KGHSH and CDR2 LQKENI. The CDR3 spells CASSPGWARGRANQPQHF. Written as DNA, the CDR3 is TGTGCCAGCTCACCTGGATGGGCGCGAGGCAGGGCCAATCAGCCCCAGCATTTT.

The J gene is TRBJ1-2, the V gene TRBV14, with D maybe TRBD1 (6 bases). Trimming removed 0 bases from V and 2 bases from J, with 10 bases in between. Per germline, CDR1 SGHDN and CDR2 FVKESK. The CDR3 extends over 15 amino acids. The DNA for the CDR3 is TGTGCCAGCAGCCAAGATACGAGGGGGAACTATGGCTACACCTTC. This encodes CASSQDTRGNYGYTF.

The J gene is TRBJ2-1, the V gene TRBV15, with 13 bases identical to TRBD2. Trimming removed 0 bases from V and 13 bases from J; junction bases left unmatched: 21. This CDR3 has 20 residues. Germline values: CDR1 LNHNV, CDR2 YYDKDF (reference sequence). DNA for the CDR3: TGTGCCACCAGCAGAGAAATAGGACTAGCGGGAGAGCCATACCCACCCGATCAGTTCTTC. It translates to CATSREIGLAGEPYPPDQFF. The whole variable domain, filled in from reference TRBV15 and TRBJ2-1, reads DAMVIQNPRYQVTQFGKPVTLSCSQTLNHNVMYWYQQKSSQAPKLLFHYYDKDFNNEADTPDNFQSRRPNTSFCFLDIRSPGLGDTAMYLCATSREIGLAGEPYPPDQFFGPGTRLTVL.

The chain employs TRBV5-1 and TRBJ2-7; D is uncertain. Germline CDR1 reads SGHRS; CDR2 reads YFSETQ. Trimming took off 2 bases at V and 2 bases at J, with 11 bases between the two ends. The CDR3 length is 14 residues. The CDR3 nucleotides read TGCGCCAGCAGCTTACTGACGGAAACCTACGAGCAGTACTTC. Amino acids: CASSLLTETYEQYF.

The chain carries TRBV30 and TRBJ2-3; 10 bases are shared with TRBD1. The CDR3 extends over 12 amino acids. J was trimmed by 4 bases and V by 5 bases; bases with no gene match: 0. Germline values: CDR1 GTSNPN, CDR2 SVGIG (reference sequence). This CDR3 reads CAWGQGADTQYF. Written as DNA, the CDR3 is TGTGCCTGGGGACAGGGGGCAGATACGCAGTATTTT.

The V and J genes are TRBV19 and TRBJ2-2; no reliable D call. The V gene's germline CDR1 is LNHDA and CDR2 SQIVND (reference sequence). The CDR3 loop spans 15 amino acids. The V end was cut by 7 bases, the J end by 4 bases, with 16 bases between. DNA for the CDR3: TGTGCCAGTACCTATACTTGGGGTCCCACCGGGGAGCTGTTTTTT. Translation gives CASTYTWGPTGELFF.

V and J are TRBV29-1 and TRBJ2-1, with D perhaps assigned TRBD1 or TRBD2 (5 bases each). CDR1 and CDR2 (germline): SQVTM, ANQGSEA. The CDR3 totals 13 residues. Trimming removed 3 bases at V and 9 bases at J, with 15 bases between. CDR3 DNA: TGCAGCGTTGATCGTACTAGTAGGGGTGAGCAGTTCTTC. It is translated as CSVDRTSRGEQFF.

The V call is TRBV28, the J call TRBJ2-6; possibly TRBD2 for D (6 bases). Germline V lookup: CDR1 MDHEN, CDR2 SYDVKM. The CDR3 loop spans 17 amino acids. The V and J ends lost 5 bases and 0 bases respectively, with 14 bases between them. The CDR3 nucleotides read TGTGCCAGCAGTCCGCCGGGACTCTTCTCTGGGGCCAACGTCCTGACTTTC. It yields the protein CASSPPGLFSGANVLTF.

This clone was recorded once. The chain couples TRBV6-5 to TRBJ1-2, with 7 bases lining up with TRBD1. V lost 5 bases and J lost 5; bases outside the gene matches: 11. This CDR3 spans 15 amino acids. Germline lookup yields CDR1 MNHEY and CDR2 SVGAGI. The CDR3 loop reads CASSPPRGRGYGYTF. As DNA, the CDR3 is TGTGCCAGCAGTCCCCCGAGGGGGCGCGGGTATGGCTACACCTTC.

The rearrangement links TRBV5-1 to TRBJ2-7, with D unresolved. The germline V gene has CDR1 SGHRS and CDR2 YFSETQ. Between the trimmed V and J ends, which lost 4 bases and 4 bases, there was a span of 9 bases. The CDR3 consists of 12 residues. For the CDR3, the DNA is TGCGCCAGCAGCCCGGACCGTTACGAGCAGTACTTC. It translates to CASSPDRYEQYF.

V usage is TRBV5-1 and J usage is TRBJ2-2; D might be TRBD1 (5 bases). CDR1 SGHRS and CDR2 YFSETQ come from the germline V gene. The V end was cut by 2 bases, the J end by 3 bases, with 8 bases between. CDR3 length: 14 amino acids. Here the CDR3 reads CASSFLGDTGELFF. CDR3 coding DNA: TGCGCCAGCAGCTTTTTAGGGGACACCGGGGAGCTGTTTTTT.

The chain has TRBV19 and TRBJ2-7, with a possible D match to TRBD1 (5 bases). Germline assignment: CDR1 LNHDA and CDR2 SQIVND (reference sequence). The CDR3 consists of 14 residues. V was shortened by 3 bases and J by 0 bases, with 9 bases between the two germline ends. CDR3 protein: CASSIQGSSYEQYF. The CDR3 nucleotides are TGTGCCAGTAGTATTCAGGGAAGCTCCTACGAGCAGTACTTC.

The chain links TRBV30 to TRBJ2-7; possible D gene TRBD1, 6 bases. The germline CDR1 and CDR2 sequences are GTSNPN and SVGIG (reference sequence). CDR3 length equals 11 residues. Between the trimmed V and J ends, which lost 5 bases and 4 bases, there was a span of 9 bases. As DNA, the CDR3 is TGTGCCTGGGGGACACTTTACGAGCAGTACTTC. This codes for CAWGTLYEQYF. Full variable domain (rest looked up from reference TRBV30 and TRBJ2-7): SQTIHQWPATLVQPVGSPLSLECTVEGTSNPNLYWYRQAAGRGLQLLFYSVGIGQISSEVPQNLSASRPQDRQFILSSKKLLLSDSGFYLCAWGTLYEQYFGPGTRLTVT.

The chain carries TRBV9 and TRBJ2-1; 15 bases line up with TRBD2. CDR3 length equals 16 residues. The V gene's germline CDR1 is SGDLS and CDR2 YYNGEE. V was clipped by 0 bases and J by 7 bases; unmatched bases: 2. The DNA for the CDR3 is TGTGCCAGCAGCGTAGGCGGACTAGCGGGAGGGAATGAGCAGTTCTTC. It encodes CASSVGGLAGGNEQFF.

The chain combines TRBV30 with TRBJ1-5, with 8 nucleotides matching TRBD1. The germline V gene has CDR1 GTSNPN and CDR2 SVGIG (reference sequence). The CDR3 covers 15 residues. The trim removed 2 bases at V and 4 bases at J, leaving 7 bases unmatched. Here the CDR3 DNA reads TGTGCCTGGAGTATAGGACAGGGTGGGAATCAGCCCCAGCATTTT. Amino acid sequence: CAWSIGQGGNQPQHF.

This clone showed up just a few times. This chain joins TRBV27 and TRBJ2-7; either TRBD1 or TRBD2 may supply D (5 bases each). The length of the CDR3 is 15 residues. Per the germline V gene, CDR1 is MNHEY and CDR2 is SMNVEV (reference sequence). The V and J ends lost 5 bases and 2 bases respectively, with 16 bases between them. The CDR3 nucleotides read TGTGCCAGCAGTGCATTGGGGACGAGGACCTACGAGCAGTACTTC. This translates into CASSALGTRTYEQYF.

The rearrangement joins TRBV5-6 to TRBJ1-1, with TRBD1 as a possible D gene (5 bases). Trimming removed 3 bases at V and 1 base at J, with 10 bases between. The germline V gene encodes CDR1 SGHDT and CDR2 YYEEEE. The CDR3 extends over 14 amino acids. For the CDR3, the DNA is TGTGCCAGCAGCTCGGGACGTTGGAACACTGAAGCTTTCTTT. Translation gives CASSSGRWNTEAFF.

The chain uses TRBV2 and TRBJ1-6; D possibly corresponds to TRBD1 (6 bases). The CDR3 is 16 amino acids. V dropped 2 bases and J dropped 10 bases, with 18 bases sitting between them. Germline CDR1 is SNHLY and CDR2 is FYNNEI. DNA of the CDR3: TGTGCCAGCAGTGAAAGTAACGGGGGCGCTCGCTCACCCCTCCACTTT. Amino acid sequence: CASSESNGGARSPLHF.